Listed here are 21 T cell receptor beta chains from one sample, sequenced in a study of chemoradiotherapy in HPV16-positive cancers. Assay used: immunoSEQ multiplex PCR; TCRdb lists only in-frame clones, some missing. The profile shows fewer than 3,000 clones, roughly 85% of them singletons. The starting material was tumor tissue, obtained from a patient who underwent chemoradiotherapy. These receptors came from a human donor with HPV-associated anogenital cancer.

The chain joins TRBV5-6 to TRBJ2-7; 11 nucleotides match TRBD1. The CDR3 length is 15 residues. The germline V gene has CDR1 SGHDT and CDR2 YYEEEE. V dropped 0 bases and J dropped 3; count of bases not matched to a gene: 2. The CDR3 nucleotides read TGTGCCAGCAGCTTGGGGGGGACAGGGGGCTACGAGCAGTACTTC. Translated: CASSLGGTGGYEQYF. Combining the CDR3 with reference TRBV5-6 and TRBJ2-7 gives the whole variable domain DAGVTQSPTHLIKTRGQQVTLRCSPKSGHDTVSWYQQALGQGPQFIFQYYEEEERQRGNFPDRFSGHQFPNYSSELNVNALLLGDSALYLCASSLGGTGGYEQYFGPGTRLTVT.

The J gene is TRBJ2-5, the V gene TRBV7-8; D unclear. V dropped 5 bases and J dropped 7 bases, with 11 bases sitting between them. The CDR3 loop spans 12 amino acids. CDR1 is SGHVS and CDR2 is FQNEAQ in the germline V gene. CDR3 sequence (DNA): TGTGCCAGCAGCCCCTACGAGGTGACCCAGTACTTC. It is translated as CASSPYEVTQYF.

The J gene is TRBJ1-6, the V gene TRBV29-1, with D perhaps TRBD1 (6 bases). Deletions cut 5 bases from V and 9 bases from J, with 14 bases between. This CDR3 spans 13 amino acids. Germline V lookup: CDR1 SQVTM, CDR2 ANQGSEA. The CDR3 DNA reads TGCAGCGTTCAGGGGCAGCTAGGTTCACCCCTCCACTTT. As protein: CSVQGQLGSPLHF. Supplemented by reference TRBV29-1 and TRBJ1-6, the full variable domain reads SAVISQKPSRDICQRGTSLTIQCQVDSQVTMMFWYRQQPGQSLTLIATANQGSEATYESGFVIDKFPISRPNLTFSTLTVSNMSPEDSSIYLCSVQGQLGSPLHFGNGTRLTVT.

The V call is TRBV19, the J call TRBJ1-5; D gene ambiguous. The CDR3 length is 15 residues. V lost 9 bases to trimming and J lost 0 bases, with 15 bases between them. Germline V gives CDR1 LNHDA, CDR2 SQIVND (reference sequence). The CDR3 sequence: CASLPRETSNQPQHF. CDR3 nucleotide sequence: TGTGCCAGCCTTCCGAGGGAGACTAGCAATCAGCCCCAGCATTTT.

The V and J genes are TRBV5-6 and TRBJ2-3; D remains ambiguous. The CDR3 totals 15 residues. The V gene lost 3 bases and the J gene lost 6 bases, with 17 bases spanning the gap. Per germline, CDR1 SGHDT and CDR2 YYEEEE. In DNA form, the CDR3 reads TGTGCCAGCAGCTCGACCCTAAAGGGAAGGGATACGCAGTATTTT. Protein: CASSSTLKGRDTQYF.

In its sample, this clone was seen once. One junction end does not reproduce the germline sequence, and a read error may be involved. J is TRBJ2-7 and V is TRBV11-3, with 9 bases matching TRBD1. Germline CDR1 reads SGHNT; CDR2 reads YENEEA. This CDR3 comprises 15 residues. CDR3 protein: CASSSTGGNSHEQYF. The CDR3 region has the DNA TGTGCCAGCAGCTCGACAGGGGGAAACTCCCACGAGCAGTACTTC. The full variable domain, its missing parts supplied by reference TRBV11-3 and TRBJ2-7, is EAGVVQSPRYKIIEKKQPVAFWCNPISGHNTLYWYLQNLGQGPELLIRYENEEAVDDSQLPKDRFSAERLKGVDSTLKIQPAELGDSAVYLCASSSTGGNSHEQYFGPGTRLTVT.

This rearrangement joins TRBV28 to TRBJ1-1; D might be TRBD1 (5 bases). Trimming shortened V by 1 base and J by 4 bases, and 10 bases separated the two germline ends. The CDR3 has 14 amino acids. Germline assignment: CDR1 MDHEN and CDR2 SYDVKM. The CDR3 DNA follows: TGTGCCAGCAGTTTATTACAGGTGGGCACTGAAGCTTTCTTT. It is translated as CASSLLQVGTEAFF. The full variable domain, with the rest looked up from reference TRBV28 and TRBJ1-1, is DVKVTQSSRYLVKRTGEKVFLECVQDMDHENMFWYRQDPGLGLRLIYFSYDVKMKEKGDIPEGYSVSREKKERFSLILESASTNQTSMYLCASSLLQVGTEAFFGQGTRLTVV.

The CDR3 DNA reads as TGTGCCAGCAGTGATGACAGGGTCCACGAGCAGTACTTC. Translated, it gives CASSDDRVHEQYF. This sequence joins TRBV25-1 and TRBJ2-7; 7 nucleotides match TRBD1. V dropped 3 bases and J dropped 5; count of bases not matched to a gene: 4. This CDR3 region has 13 residues. The germline gives CDR1 MGHDK, CDR2 SYGVNS.

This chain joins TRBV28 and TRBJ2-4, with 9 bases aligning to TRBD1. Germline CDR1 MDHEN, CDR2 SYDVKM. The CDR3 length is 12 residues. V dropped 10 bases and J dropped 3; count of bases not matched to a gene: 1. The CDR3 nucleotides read TGTGCCACGGACAGGGGCAAAAACATTCAGTACTTC. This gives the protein CATDRGKNIQYF.

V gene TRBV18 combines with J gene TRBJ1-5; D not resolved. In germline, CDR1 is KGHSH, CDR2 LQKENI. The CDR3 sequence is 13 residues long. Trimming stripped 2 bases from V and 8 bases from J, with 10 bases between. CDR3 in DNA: TGTGCCAGCTCACCAAGCATTGAGGAGCCCCAGCATTTT. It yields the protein CASSPSIEEPQHF.

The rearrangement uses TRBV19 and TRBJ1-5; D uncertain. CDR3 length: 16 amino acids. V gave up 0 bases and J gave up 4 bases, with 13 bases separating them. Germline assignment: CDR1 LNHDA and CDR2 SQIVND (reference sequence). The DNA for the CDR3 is TGTGCCAGTAGTATAGACCGAGTTGGACCAAATCAGCCCCAGCATTTT. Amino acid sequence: CASSIDRVGPNQPQHF.

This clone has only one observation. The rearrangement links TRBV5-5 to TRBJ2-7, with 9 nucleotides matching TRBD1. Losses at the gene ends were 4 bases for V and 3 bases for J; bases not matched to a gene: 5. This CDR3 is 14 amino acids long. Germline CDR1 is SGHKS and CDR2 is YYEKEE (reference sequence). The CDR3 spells CASSGTDRGYEQYF. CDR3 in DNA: TGTGCCAGCAGCGGTACGGACAGGGGCTACGAGCAGTACTTC.

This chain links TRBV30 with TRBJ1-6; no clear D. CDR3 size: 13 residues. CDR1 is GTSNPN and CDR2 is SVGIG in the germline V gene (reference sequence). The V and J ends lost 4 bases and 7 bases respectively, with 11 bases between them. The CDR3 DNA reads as TGTGCCTGGACCCCCGGTGGAAATTCACCCCTCCACTTT. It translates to CAWTPGGNSPLHF.

In DNA form, the CDR3 reads TGCAGCGTTGAATATCTGGACCGTGAGCAGTTCTTC. It encodes CSVEYLDREQFF. The rearrangement links TRBV29-1 to TRBJ2-1, with D unresolved. V lost 2 bases to trimming and J lost 9 bases, with 11 bases between them. The CDR3 sequence is 12 residues long. Germline values: CDR1 SQVTM, CDR2 ANQGSEA.

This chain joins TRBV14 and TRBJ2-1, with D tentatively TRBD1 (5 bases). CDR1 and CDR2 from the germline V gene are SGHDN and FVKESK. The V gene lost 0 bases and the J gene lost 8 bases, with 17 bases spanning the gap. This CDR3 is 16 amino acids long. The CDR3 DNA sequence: TGTGCCAGCAGCCAAGAATTGGGGCTAGGGGATTATGAGCAGTTCTTC. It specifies CASSQELGLGDYEQFF.

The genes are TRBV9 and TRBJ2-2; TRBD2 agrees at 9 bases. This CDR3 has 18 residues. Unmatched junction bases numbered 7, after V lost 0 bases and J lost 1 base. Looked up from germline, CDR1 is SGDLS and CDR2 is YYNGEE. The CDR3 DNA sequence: TGTGCCAGCAGCGTAGGGCCGGGAGCGGGAGGGAACACCGGGGAGCTGTTTTTT. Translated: CASSVGPGAGGNTGELFF.

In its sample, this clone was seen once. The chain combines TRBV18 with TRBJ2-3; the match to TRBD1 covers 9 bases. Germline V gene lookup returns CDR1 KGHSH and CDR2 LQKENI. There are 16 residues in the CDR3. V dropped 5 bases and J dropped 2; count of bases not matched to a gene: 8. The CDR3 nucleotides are TGTGCCAGCTCATACTCCGGGACAGGGTTCACAGATACGCAGTATTTT. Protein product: CASSYSGTGFTDTQYF.

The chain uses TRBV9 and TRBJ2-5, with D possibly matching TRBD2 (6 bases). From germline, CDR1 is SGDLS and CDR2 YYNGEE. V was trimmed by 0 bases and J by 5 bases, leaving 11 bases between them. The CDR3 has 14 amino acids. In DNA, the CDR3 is TGTGCCAGCAGCGTAGGGCCTGGGGGGGAGACCCAGTACTTC. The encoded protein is CASSVGPGGETQYF.

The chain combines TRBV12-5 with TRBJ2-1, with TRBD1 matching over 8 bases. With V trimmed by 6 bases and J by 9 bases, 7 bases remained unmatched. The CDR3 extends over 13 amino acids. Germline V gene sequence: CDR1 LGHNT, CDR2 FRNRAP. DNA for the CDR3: TGTGCTAGTGGCACCATACAGGGGGGTGAGCAGTTCTTC. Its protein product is CASGTIQGGEQFF.

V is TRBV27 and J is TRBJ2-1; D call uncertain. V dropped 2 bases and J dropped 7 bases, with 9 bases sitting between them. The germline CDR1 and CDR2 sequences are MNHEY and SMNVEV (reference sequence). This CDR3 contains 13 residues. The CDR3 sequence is CASSLAADNEQFF. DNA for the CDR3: TGTGCCAGCAGTTTAGCGGCGGATAATGAGCAGTTCTTC.

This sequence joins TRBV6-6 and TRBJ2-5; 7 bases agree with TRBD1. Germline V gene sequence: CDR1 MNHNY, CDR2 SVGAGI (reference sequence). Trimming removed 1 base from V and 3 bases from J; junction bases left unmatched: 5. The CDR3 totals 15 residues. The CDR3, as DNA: TGTGCCAGCAGTTACTGGGGTACAGGGGAAGAGACCCAGTACTTC. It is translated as CASSYWGTGEETQYF.